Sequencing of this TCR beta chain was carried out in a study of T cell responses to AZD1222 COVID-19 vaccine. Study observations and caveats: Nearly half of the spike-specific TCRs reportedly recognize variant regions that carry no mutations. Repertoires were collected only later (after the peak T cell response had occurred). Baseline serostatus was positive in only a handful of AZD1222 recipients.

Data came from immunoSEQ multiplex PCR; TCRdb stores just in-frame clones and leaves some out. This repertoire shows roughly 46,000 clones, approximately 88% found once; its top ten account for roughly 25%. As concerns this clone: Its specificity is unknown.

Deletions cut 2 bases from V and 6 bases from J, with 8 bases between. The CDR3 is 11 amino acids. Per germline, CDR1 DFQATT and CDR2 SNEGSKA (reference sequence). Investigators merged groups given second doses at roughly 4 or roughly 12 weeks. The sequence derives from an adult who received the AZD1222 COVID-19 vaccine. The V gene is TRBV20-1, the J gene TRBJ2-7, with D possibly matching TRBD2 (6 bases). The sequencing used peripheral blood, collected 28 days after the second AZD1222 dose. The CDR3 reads CSARPGAEQYF. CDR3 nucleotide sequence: TGCAGTGCTAGACCGGGAGCCGAGCAGTACTTC.